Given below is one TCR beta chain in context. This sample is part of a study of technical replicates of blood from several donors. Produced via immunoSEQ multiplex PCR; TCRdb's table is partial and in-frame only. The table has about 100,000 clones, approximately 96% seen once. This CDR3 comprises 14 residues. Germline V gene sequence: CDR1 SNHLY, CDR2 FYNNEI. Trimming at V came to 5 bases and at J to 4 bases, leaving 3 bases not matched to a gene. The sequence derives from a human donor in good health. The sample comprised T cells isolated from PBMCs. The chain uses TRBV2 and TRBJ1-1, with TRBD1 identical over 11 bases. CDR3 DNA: TGTGCCAGCAGTCTGGGGACAGGGGGCACTGAAGCTTTCTTT. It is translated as CASSLGTGGTEAFF. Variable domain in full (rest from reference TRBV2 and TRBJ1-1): EPEVTQTPSHQVTQMGQEVILRCVPISNHLYFYWYRQILGQKVEFLVSFYNNEISEKSEIFDDQFSVERPDGSNFTLKIRSTKLEDSAMYFCASSLGTGGTEAFFGQGTRLTVV.